This record concerns one T cell receptor (beta chain) sequence. Its antigen is currently unknown. The junction departs from germline at one end; a sequencing error may be responsible. Additional DNA sequences in this sample encode the identical CDR3. This sample stems from a study of cytomegalovirus exposure and HLA in healthy donors. CDR3 size: 13 residues. Germline assignment: CDR1 MNHEY and CDR2 SVGAGI. Findings of the study overall: According to a later analysis, donors in an Asian-associated ancestry cluster reportedly had fewer N-insertions than the roughly 630-donor mean. Previous analysis showed most TCR beta V segments were productive about 87% or about 30% of the time. Relative to equally common others, HLA-associated TCR beta chains showed greater clonal expansion in a later analysis. A few CMV-associated chains were confirmed in vitro to be specific for CMV antigens.

The PCR was carried out with 60 Vbeta primers and 13 Jbeta primers. The repertoire was sequenced with immunoSEQ multiplex PCR; TCRdb's copy has only in-frame clones and lacks some. The sample records roughly 93,000 clones, about 82% being singletons. The source is a man under 40 in good health and CMV-seronegative. The rearrangement uses TRBV6-5 and TRBJ2-5; the D gene is possibly TRBD2 (6 bases). The sample comprised PBMCs. The CDR3 sequence is CASRRGGSETQYF. For the CDR3, the DNA is TGCGCCAGCAGGCGTGGGGGGTCAGAGACCCAGTACTTC.